This note documents a single T cell receptor beta chain sequence. Antigen unknown. Collection occurred without any documented infections or immune events in donors. Profiling relied on immunoSEQ multiplex PCR, and the TCRdb table lists in-frame clones only, not all of them. The sample yields more than 80,000 clones, about 87% seen once. This sample is drawn from a study of identifying expanded T cells in peripheral blood. Study outcomes and limitations: Variance in clone template counts between roughly two-week samples significantly increased with total template count across all healthy donors. About 1.2 clones differed between technical replicates, versus roughly 17 and 20 over time.

The V end lost 5 bases, the J end lost 9 bases, and 31 bases lay between the germline ends. The CDR3 has 18 residues. Germline CDR1 is MGHRA and CDR2 is YSYEKL. The sequenced sample consisted of blood. The rearrangement links TRBV4-1 to TRBJ1-1; D might be TRBD1 (6 bases). The source of this sequence is a person aged 18 to 70 in good health. The CDR3 protein is CASSLGGRLGGTDRKAFF. CDR3 sequence (DNA): TGCGCCAGCAGCTTGGGGGGCAGGCTGGGAGGGACTGACAGGAAAGCTTTCTTT.